This TCR beta chain was sequenced during a study of T cells expressing NK-cell markers. Study summary: Sequencing covered eight donors, seven HCMV-seropositive and one seronegative. Findings and caveats of the study: Leadership of the CD3+CD56-NKG2C+ fraction also belonged to these clonotypes in several donors.

The CDR3 spans 16 residues. CDR1 and CDR2 (germline): SGHRS, YFSETQ. Synthesis of TCR beta cDNA relied on 5'RACE template switching carrying UMIs. With the 5' RACE reads reprocessed, TCRdb shows one record per CDR3 protein and no DNA. The sample totals about half a million distinct CDR3 sequences; its top ten clones hold almost 1.5%. Worth noting for this clonotype: Its specificity is unknown.

This TCR came from a woman aged 45 to 65 in good health. V and J are TRBV5-1 and TRBJ1-1. Material for sequencing was blood T cells: a sorted CD56 or NKG2C T cell subset, CD4+ or CD8+ T cells, or bulk PBMC T cells (not recorded which). The CDR3 reads CASSPQAGPMNTEAFF.